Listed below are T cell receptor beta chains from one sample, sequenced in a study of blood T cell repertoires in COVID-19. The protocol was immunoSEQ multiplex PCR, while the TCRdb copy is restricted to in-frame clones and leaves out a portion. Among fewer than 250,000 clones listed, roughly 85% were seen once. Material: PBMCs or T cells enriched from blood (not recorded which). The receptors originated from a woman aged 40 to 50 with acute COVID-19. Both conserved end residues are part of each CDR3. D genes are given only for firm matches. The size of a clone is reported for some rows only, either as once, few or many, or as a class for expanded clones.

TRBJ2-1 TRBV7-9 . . CASLSSYNEQFF TGTGCCAGCCTTAGCTCCTACAATGAGCAGTTCTTC
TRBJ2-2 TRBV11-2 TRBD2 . CASSLDLTGGTGELFF TGTGCCAGCAGCTTAGATCTGACGGGGGGCACCGGGGAGCTGTTTTTT
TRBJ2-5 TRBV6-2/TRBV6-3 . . CASSWGVWKTQYF TGTGCCAGCAGTTGGGGGGTTTGGAAGACCCAGTACTTC
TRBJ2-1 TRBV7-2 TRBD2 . CASRPPSGNEQFF TGTGCCAGCAGGCCCCCTAGCGGCAATGAGCAGTTCTTC
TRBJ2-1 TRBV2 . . CARTAGSSYNEQFF TGTGCCAGAACGGCGGGAAGCTCCTACAATGAGCAGTTCTTC
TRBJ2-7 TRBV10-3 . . CAISGTGVIYEQYF TGTGCCATCAGTGGGACGGGGGTCATCTACGAGCAGTACTTC
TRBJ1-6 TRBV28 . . CASSYRSPLHF TGTGCCAGCAGTTATCGGTCACCCCTCCACTTT
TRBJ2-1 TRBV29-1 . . CSVGTEEQFF TGCAGCGTTGGGACAGAAGAGCAGTTCTTC
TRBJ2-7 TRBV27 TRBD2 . CASSPRSGTSIYEQYF TGTGCCAGCAGTCCGAGATCCGGGACTAGCATCTACGAGCAGTACTTC
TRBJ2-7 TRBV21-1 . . CASSDGGNRDRDAEQYF TGTGCCAGCAGCGACGGAGGGAACCGGGACAGGGACGCCGAGCAGTACTTC
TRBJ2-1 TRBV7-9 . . CASSFSVSYNEQFF TGTGCCAGCAGCTTTAGCGTCTCCTACAATGAGCAGTTCTTC
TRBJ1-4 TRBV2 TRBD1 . CASRATGTGLEKLFF TGTGCCAGCAGGGCAACCGGGACAGGGCTTGAAAAACTGTTTTTT
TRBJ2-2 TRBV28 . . CASSLGVQGWNTGELFF TGTGCCAGCAGTTTAGGCGTGCAGGGATGGAACACCGGGGAGCTGTTTTTT
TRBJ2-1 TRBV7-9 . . CASSLVTGPNEQFF TGTGCCAGCAGCTTAGTCACAGGGCCCAATGAGCAGTTCTTC
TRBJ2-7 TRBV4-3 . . CASSQEGRRDEQYF TGCGCCAGCAGCCAAGAGGGCAGGCGGGACGAGCAGTACTTC
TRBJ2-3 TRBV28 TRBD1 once CASSQGGTRTDTQYF TGTGCCAGCAGTCAAGGGGGCACCCGCACAGATACGCAGTATTTT
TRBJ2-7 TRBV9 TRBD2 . CASSVGGGRGEQYF TGTGCCAGCAGCGTAGGAGGCGGGAGGGGCGAGCAGTACTTC
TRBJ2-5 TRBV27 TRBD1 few CASSSGTGGQETQYF TGTGCCAGCAGTTCAGGGACAGGTGGTCAAGAGACCCAGTACTTC
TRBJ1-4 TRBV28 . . CASSLPAGNEKLFF TGTGCCAGCAGTTTACCCGCGGGAAATGAAAAACTGTTTTTT
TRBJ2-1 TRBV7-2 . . CASSRYNNEQFF TGTGCCAGCAGCCGATACAACAATGAGCAGTTCTTC
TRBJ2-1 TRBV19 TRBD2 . CASSNGGRSSSYNEQFF TGTGCCAGTAGTAACGGCGGGAGGTCCAGCTCCTACAATGAGCAGTTCTTC
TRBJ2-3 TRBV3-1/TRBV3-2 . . CASSPTDVESTDTQYF TGTGCCAGCAGCCCGACAGATGTCGAAAGCACAGATACGCAGTATTTT
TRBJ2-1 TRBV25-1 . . CASSESQNNEQFF TGTGCCAGCAGTGAATCCCAGAACAATGAGCAGTTCTTC
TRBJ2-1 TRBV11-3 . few CASSPPGRRLNEQFF TGTGCCAGCAGCCCCCCTGGGCGGAGGCTCAATGAGCAGTTCTTC
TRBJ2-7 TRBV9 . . CASSVDTDPYEQYF TGTGCCAGCAGCGTGGACACGGATCCCTACGAGCAGTACTTC
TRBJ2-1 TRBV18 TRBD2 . CASSPPGLADGNEQFF TGTGCCAGCTCACCGCCGGGACTAGCGGATGGGAATGAGCAGTTCTTC
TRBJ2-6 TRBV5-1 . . CASSPRSSGANVLTF TGCGCCAGCAGCCCGCGATCCTCTGGGGCCAACGTCCTGACTTTC
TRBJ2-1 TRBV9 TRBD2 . CASSAPGTSGHEQFF TGTGCCAGCAGCGCCCCCGGGACTAGCGGGCATGAGCAGTTCTTC
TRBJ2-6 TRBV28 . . CASMTAGTGANVLTF TGTGCCAGCATGACAGCGGGCACTGGGGCCAACGTCCTGACTTTC
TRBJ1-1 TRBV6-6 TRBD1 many CASSPGQGALADMANTEAFF TGTGCCAGCAGCCCGGGACAGGGGGCACTAGCAGATATGGCGAACACTGAAGCTTTCTTT
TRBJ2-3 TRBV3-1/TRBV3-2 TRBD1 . CASSQDTGTGGMYF TGTGCCAGCAGCCAAGATACCGGGACAGGGGGAATGTATTTT
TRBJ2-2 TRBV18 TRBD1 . CASSHPTGGGTGELFF TGTGCCAGCTCACACCCGACAGGGGGCGGCACCGGGGAGCTGTTTTTT
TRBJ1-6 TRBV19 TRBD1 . CASSMGQSSSYNSPLHF TGTGCCAGTAGTATGGGACAGTCGAGCTCCTATAATTCACCCCTCCACTTT
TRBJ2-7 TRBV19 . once CASSTTALYEQYF TGTGCCAGTAGTACGACAGCCCTCTACGAGCAGTACTTC
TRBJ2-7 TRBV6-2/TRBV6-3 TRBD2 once CASSYPPTSGRLVTYEQYF TGTGCCAGCAGTTACCCTCCGACTAGCGGGAGGCTAGTGACCTACGAGCAGTACTTC
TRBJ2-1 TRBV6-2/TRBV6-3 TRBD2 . CASSYSGLAEWFYNEQFF TGTGCCAGCAGTTACTCGGGGCTAGCGGAATGGTTCTACAATGAGCAGTTCTTC
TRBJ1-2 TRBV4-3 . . CASSQDSDKMHYGYTF TGCGCCAGCAGCCAAGATTCGGACAAGATGCACTATGGCTACACCTTC
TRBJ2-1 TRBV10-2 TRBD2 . CASSDRTSGRAGNEQFF TGCGCCAGCAGTGATAGGACTAGCGGGAGGGCGGGTAATGAGCAGTTCTTC
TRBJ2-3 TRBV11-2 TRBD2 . CASSLMTSGRTDTQYF TGTGCCAGCAGCCTGATGACTAGCGGGCGCACAGATACGCAGTATTTT
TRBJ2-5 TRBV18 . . CASSQGKGNQETQYF TGTGCCAGCTCTCAAGGAAAGGGGAACCAAGAGACCCAGTACTTC
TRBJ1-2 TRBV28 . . CASSLPSGGYTF TGTGCCAGCAGTCTGCCCTCGGGTGGCTACACCTTC
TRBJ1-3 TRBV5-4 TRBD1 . CASSLWDRAGNTIYF TGTGCCAGCAGCTTGTGGGACAGAGCTGGAAACACCATATATTTT
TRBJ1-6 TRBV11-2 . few CAGGGAALITYNSPLHF TGTGCCGGCGGCGGGGCCGCGCTTATCACCTATAATTCACCCCTCCACTTT
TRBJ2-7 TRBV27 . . CASSSFPGDIYEQYF TGTGCCAGCAGCTCATTCCCGGGGGATATCTACGAGCAGTACTTC
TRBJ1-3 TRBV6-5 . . CASRQDQNRNTIYF TGTGCCAGCAGACAGGACCAGAACAGAAACACCATATATTTT
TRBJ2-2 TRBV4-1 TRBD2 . CASSREAGPNTGELFF TGCGCCAGCAGCCGAGAAGCGGGACCGAACACCGGGGAGCTGTTTTTT
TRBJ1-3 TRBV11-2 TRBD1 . CASSLTIDRVTNTIYF TGTGCCAGCAGCTTAACCATTGACAGGGTTACGAACACCATATATTTT
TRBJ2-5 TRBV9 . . CASSVEGVGTQYF TGTGCCAGCAGCGTAGAGGGGGTCGGGACCCAGTACTTC
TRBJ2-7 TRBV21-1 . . CASSSRGSGTSGYEQYF TGTGCCAGCAGCTCAAGAGGATCCGGGACTAGCGGGTACGAGCAGTACTTC
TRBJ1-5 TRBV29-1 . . CSVGRDPSGPQHF TGCAGCGTTGGGCGGGATCCATCAGGGCCCCAGCATTTT
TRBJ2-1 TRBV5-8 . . CASSLNRMNNEQFF TGTGCCAGCAGCCTCAACAGAATGAACAATGAGCAGTTCTTC